This entry concerns a single TCR beta chain. The antigen is unknown. The junction shows a germline mismatch at one end, possibly a read error. Germline V gene lookup returns CDR1 SSHAT and CDR2 FNYEAQ (reference sequence). This CDR3 has 13 amino acids. Treatment indicated: 10-day PBMC culture with coronavirus spike peptide pools or control peptides (ViraFEST assay). This sample was included in a study of vaccination and CD4 T cells after COVID-19. The Oncomine TCR Beta short-read assay sequenced DNA from cultured CD4+ T cells. TCRdb reanalysed the PCR reads using MiXCR and keeps one entry per CDR3 protein. The sample consists of about 25,000 distinct CDR3 sequences, 35% to 55% of them appearing once.

The receptor's source is a human donor who had recovered from COVID-19. The V and J genes are TRBV7-7 and TRBJ2-3; D gene ambiguous. Input material: CD4+ T cells from blood, cultured in vitro. CDR3 region: CASSLDHTDTQYF. The DNA of the CDR3 is TGTGCTAGCAGCTTGGACCACACAGATACGCAGTATTTT. Using reference TRBV7-7 and TRBJ2-3 for the parts outside the CDR3, the full variable domain is GAGVSQSPRYKVTKRGQDVTLRCDPISSHATLYWYQQALGQGPEFLTYFNYEAQPDKSGLPSDRFSAERPEGSISTLTIQRTEQRDSAMYRCASSLDHTDTQYFGPGTRLTVL.